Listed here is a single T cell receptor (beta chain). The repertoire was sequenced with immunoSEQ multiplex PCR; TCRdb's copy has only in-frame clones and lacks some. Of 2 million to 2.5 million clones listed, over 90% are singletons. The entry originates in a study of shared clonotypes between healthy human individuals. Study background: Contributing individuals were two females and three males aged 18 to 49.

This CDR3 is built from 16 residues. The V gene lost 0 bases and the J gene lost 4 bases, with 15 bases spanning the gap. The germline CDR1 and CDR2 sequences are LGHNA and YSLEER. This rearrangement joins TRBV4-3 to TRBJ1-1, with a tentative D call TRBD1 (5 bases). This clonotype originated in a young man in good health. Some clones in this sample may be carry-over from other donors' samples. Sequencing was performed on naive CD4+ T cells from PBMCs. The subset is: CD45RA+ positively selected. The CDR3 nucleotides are TGCGCCAGCAGCCAAGACGGGGCCCTCGGGGTCACTGAAGCTTTCTTT. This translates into CASSQDGALGVTEAFF.